The next 19 T cell receptor beta chains were all read from a single sample in a study of metastatic and nonmetastatic thyroid tumors. Thyroid surgery was preceded by no treatment in any patient. Using MiXCR, TCRdb re-called clones from the PCR reads. The profile shows 40,000 or so clones, 40% to 55% of them singletons. Sequencing input: tumor tissue. These TCRs come from a male donor with papillary thyroid cancer or a benign thyroid nodule (not recorded which). Some clones in this sample may be carry-over from other donors' samples.

The gene calls are TRBV6-6 and TRBJ1-4, with a possible D match to TRBD1 (6 bases). Germline V gene sequence: CDR1 MNHNY, CDR2 SVGAGI (reference sequence). The CDR3 contains 14 residues. Trimming cost V 1 base and J 7 bases, with 10 bases left between them. In DNA, the CDR3 is TGTGCCAGCAGTTACTATCAGGGGCGTGAAAAACTGTTTTTT. It specifies CASSYYQGREKLFF.

This clone was counted between two and nine times. The genes are TRBV11-2 and TRBJ2-2; D is perhaps TRBD2 (7 bases). V was clipped by 5 bases and J by 6 bases, with 16 bases between them. From germline, CDR1 is SGHAT and CDR2 FQNNGV. This CDR3 spans 15 amino acids. The CDR3 nucleotides are TGTGCCAGCAGCACAAGTAGGGGGGGCTCCGGGGAGCTGTTTTTT. Amino acid sequence: CASSTSRGGSGELFF.

This sequence joins TRBV18 and TRBJ2-7; TRBD1 aligns across 9 bases. The CDR3 has 14 residues. CDR1 and CDR2 (germline): KGHSH, LQKENI. Trimming cost V 2 bases and J 7 bases; bases outside gene matches: 6. The CDR3 bases are TGTGCCAGCTCACCAGGACAGGGGTTAAAAGAGCAGTACTTC. It translates to CASSPGQGLKEQYF.

This chain connects TRBV25-1 to TRBJ2-5; D call uncertain. The CDR3 runs 14 residues. V was trimmed by 0 bases and J by 5 bases, leaving 10 bases between them. CDR1 and CDR2 (germline): MGHDK, SYGVNS. The DNA of the CDR3 is TGTGCCAGCAGTGAATACGCGGTTCGGGAGACCCAGTACTTC. It specifies CASSEYAVRETQYF.

This clone has a handful of counts. The chain is built from TRBV6-2 or TRBV6-3 and TRBJ2-7, with unresolved D. Germline CDR1 and CDR2: MNHEY and SVGEGT. CDR3 length equals 12 residues. The V gene lost 0 bases and the J gene lost 7 bases, with 7 bases spanning the gap. This chain's CDR3 is CASSYSAWEQYF. Written as DNA, the CDR3 is TGTGCCAGCAGTTACTCGGCGTGGGAGCAGTACTTC.

By proportion, this clone is medium-sized. The chain is built from TRBV6-4 and TRBJ2-2; D is uncertain. The CDR3 runs 13 residues. From germline, CDR1 is MRHNA and CDR2 SNTAGT. The germline V and J ends were trimmed by 0 bases and 3 bases, with 2 bases remaining between them. The CDR3 sequence is CASSDSDTGELFF. The DNA of the CDR3 is TGTGCCAGCAGTGACTCGGACACCGGGGAGCTGTTTTTT.

In the case of this clone: A read error may account for a junction end that differs from germline. Here the CDR3 reads CSARDRRLYYEKYF. The CDR3 DNA follows: TGCAGTGCTAGAGATAGGCGGCTCTACTACGAGAAGTACTTC. The chain carries TRBV20-1 and TRBJ2-7; D is uncertain. The germline CDR1 and CDR2 sequences are DFQATT and SNEGSKA (reference sequence). This CDR3 is built from 14 residues.

The chain carries TRBV4-1 and TRBJ2-3; 7 bases are a match to TRBD2. V was pared by 2 bases and J by 2 bases, with 7 bases of the junction left unmatched. The germline gives CDR1 MGHRA, CDR2 YSYEKL. This CDR3 comprises 16 residues. The DNA of the CDR3 is TGCGCCAGCAGCCAAATAGGGAGGGCCCCCACAGATACGCAGTATTTT. It is translated as CASSQIGRAPTDTQYF.

This clone counts as medium-sized. The V call is TRBV9, the J call TRBJ2-7, with D perhaps TRBD1 (7 bases). CDR1 SGDLS and CDR2 YYNGEE come from the germline V gene. The CDR3 is made up of 16 amino acids. Trimming pared 0 bases from V and 2 bases from J, leaving 15 bases between. The CDR3 region has the DNA TGTGCCAGCAGCGTAGTTGCGGGACAGCCAGCCTACGAGCAGTACTTC. Translation: CASSVVAGQPAYEQYF.

V is TRBV20-1 and J is TRBJ2-7; 10 nucleotides match TRBD1. This CDR3 comprises 13 residues. Germline V lookup: CDR1 DFQATT, CDR2 SNEGSKA (reference sequence). CDR3 sequence reads: CSKPGQGLYEQYF. The CDR3 nucleotides read TGCAGCAAACCGGGACAGGGGCTTTACGAGCAGTACTTC.

In its sample, this clone ranks as medium-sized. CDR3 DNA sequence: TGTGCCAGCAGCCCGACTCGGGTTTACGAGCAGTACTTC. This encodes CASSPTRVYEQYF. The chain couples TRBV6-2 or TRBV6-3 to TRBJ2-7; D is ambiguous. This CDR3 is built from 13 residues. Per the germline V gene, CDR1 is MNHEY and CDR2 is SVGEGT. V lost 6 bases and J 4 bases, leaving 13 bases between the germline ends.

The chain has TRBV30 and TRBJ2-2; no firm D call. The germline V gene encodes CDR1 GTSNPN and CDR2 SVGIG (reference sequence). The CDR3 length is 13 residues. Trimming took 3 bases from V and 6 from J, leaving 11 bases between them. Written as DNA, the CDR3 is TGTGCCTGGAGCAAGGGTAGCCCCGGGGAGCTGTTTTTT. Encoded protein: CAWSKGSPGELFF. Full variable domain (outside the CDR3, taken from reference TRBV30 and TRBJ2-2): SQTIHQWPATLVQPVGSPLSLECTVEGTSNPNLYWYRQAAGRGLQLLFYSVGIGQISSEVPQNLSASRPQDRQFILSSKKLLLSDSGFYLCAWSKGSPGELFFGEGSRLTVL.

The chain links TRBV11-3 to TRBJ2-2; 12 nucleotides align to TRBD1. Germline CDR1 SGHNT, CDR2 YENEEA. CDR3 size: 14 residues. With V trimmed by 3 bases and J by 13 bases, 6 bases remained unmatched. CDR3 in DNA: TGTGCCAGCAGCTTGGGACAGGGGGCGCAGGGGCTGTTTTTT. Its translation: CASSLGQGAQGLFF.

The chain carries TRBV14 and TRBJ1-1, with D maybe TRBD1 (5 bases). CDR1 and CDR2 from the germline V gene are SGHDN and FVKESK. The CDR3 is 15 amino acids. V shed 4 bases and J shed 1 base, with 13 bases lying between them. The CDR3 here is CASSRSGPRNTEAFF. Written as DNA, the CDR3 is TGTGCCAGCAGCCGGTCGGGACCCCGGAACACTGAAGCTTTCTTT. The entire variable domain, with the rest obtained from reference TRBV14 and TRBJ1-1, is as follows: EAGVTQFPSHSVIEKGQTVTLRCDPISGHDNLYWYRRVMGKEIKFLLHFVKESKQDESGMPNNRFLAERTGGTYSTLKVQPAELEDSGVYFCASSRSGPRNTEAFFGQGTRLTVV.

V and J are TRBV11-2 and TRBJ1-2, with D tentatively TRBD1 (6 bases). This CDR3 comprises 18 residues. CDR1 is SGHAT, CDR2 FQNNGV, per germline. Trimming pared 1 base from V and 1 base from J, leaving 19 bases between. DNA of the CDR3: TGTGCCAGCAGCTTAGGGGGGCGCATAGGGGATTTTAACTATGGCTACACCTTC. Amino acid sequence: CASSLGGRIGDFNYGYTF.

This clone was counted between two and nine times. The V call is TRBV4-2, the J call TRBJ1-1; D may be TRBD1 (5 bases). Trimming stripped 6 bases from V and 0 bases from J, with 14 bases between. The germline V gene encodes CDR1 LGHNA and CDR2 YNFKEQ. The CDR3 is 15 residues long. CDR3 in amino acids: CASRRAREMNTEAFF. DNA for the CDR3: TGTGCCAGCAGACGCGCCAGGGAGATGAACACTGAAGCTTTCTTT.

This clone was recorded a few times. V gene TRBV19 combines with J gene TRBJ2-1, with a tentative D call TRBD2 (6 bases). V was cut by 6 bases and J by 0 bases, with 9 bases left in between. The CDR3 is made up of 14 amino acids. Germline V gene data show CDR1 as LNHDA and CDR2 as SQIVND (reference sequence). CDR3 sequence reads: CASRGGISYNEQFF. CDR3 DNA sequence: TGTGCCAGTAGAGGCGGGATCTCCTACAATGAGCAGTTCTTC.

The J gene is TRBJ2-7, the V gene TRBV5-1; D is perhaps TRBD2 (5 bases). Germline V lookup: CDR1 SGHRS, CDR2 YFSETQ. There are 16 residues in the CDR3. Trimming took 5 bases from V and 2 from J, leaving 20 bases between them. The CDR3 DNA is TGCGCCAGCAGTGCCATTCACGGTATCGGGACCTACGAGCAGTACTTC. Protein sequence: CASSAIHGIGTYEQYF.

The sample holds one count of this clone. The rearrangement links TRBV20-1 to TRBJ2-7; a possible D gene is TRBD1 (5 bases). Trimming took 0 bases from V and 2 from J, leaving 11 bases between them. Germline V gene sequence: CDR1 DFQATT, CDR2 SNEGSKA (reference sequence). The length of the CDR3 is 14 residues. The CDR3 DNA reads TGCAGTGCTAGAGATGGACACCCGACCTACGAGCAGTACTTC. This gives the protein CSARDGHPTYEQYF.